The sequence of this T cell receptor (beta chain) was determined in a study of monozygotic twins with inflammatory bowel disease (dated by TCRdb to between 2018 and 2021). With regard to the full study: A total of roughly 28 monozygotic twin pairs were included in the full study, comprising nine German pairs (four IBD-concordant, five IBD-discordant) and 19 IBD-discordant Danish pairs. The search for disease-associated traits relied mainly on comparing, within discordant pairs, IBD patients with their genetically identical healthy co-twins. Each individual had, on average, about 151 000 unique TCRalpha sequences and 181 000 unique TCRbeta sequences available for analysis.

Libraries were constructed by 5' RACE. Each TCR library was prepared from around 3,400 ng of total RNA. cDNA was synthesized with SMARTScribe reverse transcriptase in eight separate reactions per sample. During cDNA synthesis, template switching was used to introduce unique molecular identifiers that contained a 6-nucleotide sample barcode. TCRalpha and TCRbeta cDNA was amplified by two nested PCRs of about 15 and 9 cycles, with bead purification after each PCR. Before amplification, the cDNA was both treated with uracil DNA-glycosylase and purified with the QIAquick PCR purification kit. The second PCR added Illumina TruSeq-compatible adapters along with sample-specific barcodes. TapeStation and Qubit were used to check library quality and concentration, and around 5.3 ng of each library was pooled. The pooled libraries were sequenced with 2 x 100 bp reads and custom sequencing primers on an Illumina HiSeq2500 single-index Rapid Run. From the authors' description of their analysis: MiGEC version 1.2.6 was used for UMI-based consensus assembly, which corrected PCR and sequencing errors. MiXCR version 2.1.1 was used to carry out V(D)J alignment, clonotype assembly and CDR3 extraction. Gene usage, clonotype sharing and MAIT/NKT TCR abundance were normalised by analysing the top 1000, 10 000 and 20 000 clonotypes per sample. After downsampling to 27 000 UMIs, diversity was calculated as the inverse Simpson index using the vegan R package. Statistical testing used paired Mann-Whitney U tests on the discordant twin pairs and applied Benjamini-Hochberg correction for multiple testing. TCRdb reprocessed the reads into one record per CDR3 protein sequence, lacking DNA. The V and J calls, along with clone size, are taken from TCRdb and not from the paper's own processing. This sample's listing comprises some 190,000 distinct CDR3 sequences. Together, the top ten hold less than 9% of the sample.

From each donor, a roughly 2.7 ml peripheral blood sample was collected into PAXgene tubes and stored at -80 degrees C. Without T cell sorting, total RNA was isolated from whole blood using the PAXgene blood miRNA kit on an automated QIAcube. Deep TCRalpha and TCRbeta repertoire profiling with unique molecular barcoding was performed on peripheral blood of monozygotic twin pairs concordant or discordant for inflammatory bowel disease. Smoking habits were recorded for all twin pairs, with individuals classified as current, former or never smokers. From a lookup of the germline V gene, CDR1 and CDR2 are SGHRS and YFSETQ. The CDR3 measures 16 amino acids from cysteine to phenylalanine. A DNA sequence was not provided. Points the paper makes about the study in general: No single strong signal or clonotype linked to IBD turned up in the results, so the idea that one exists was not supported. No difference in repertoire similarity was observed between concordant and discordant twins, possibly owing to limited statistical power. Measured by the inverse Simpson index, TCRbeta repertoire diversity was lower in IBD patients than in their healthy co-twins. Compared with healthy twins, IBD patients shared fewer clonotypes with other individuals, and the difference was most pronounced in patients with signs of disease activity. The analysis was unable to tell apart different T cell subtypes. Differing immunosuppressive treatments among patients may have added background noise and inter-individual variability to the repertoires.

About this clonotype itself: This clone's antigen is unknown.

This TCR was recovered from a human donor with ulcerative colitis or Crohn's disease, or a healthy co-twin of an affected twin (not recorded which). Input material: blood. This chain is built from TRBV5-1 and TRBJ2-5; lacking DNA, the TRBD2 call made by TCRdb goes unchecked. The CDR3 protein is CASSFSTSGGQETQYF. The full variable domain, with segments outside the CDR3 supplied by the reference TRBV5-1 and TRBJ2-5 proteins, appears as KAGVTQTPRYLIKTRGQQVTLSCSPISGHRSVSWYQQTPGQGLQFLFEYFSETQRNKGNFPGRFSGRQFSNSRSEMNVSTLELGDSALYLCASSFSTSGGQETQYFGPGTRLLVL.